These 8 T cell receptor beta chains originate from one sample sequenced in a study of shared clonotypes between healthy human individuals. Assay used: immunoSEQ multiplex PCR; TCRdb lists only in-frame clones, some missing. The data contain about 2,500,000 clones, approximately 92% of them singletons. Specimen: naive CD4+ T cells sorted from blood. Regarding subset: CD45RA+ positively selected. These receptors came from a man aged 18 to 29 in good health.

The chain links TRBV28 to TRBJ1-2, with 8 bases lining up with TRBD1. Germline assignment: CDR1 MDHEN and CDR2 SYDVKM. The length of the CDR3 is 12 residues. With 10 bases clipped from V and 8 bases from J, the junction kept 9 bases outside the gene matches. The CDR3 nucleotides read TGTGCCACCTCGGACAGGGCGTACGGCTACACCTTC. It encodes CATSDRAYGYTF.

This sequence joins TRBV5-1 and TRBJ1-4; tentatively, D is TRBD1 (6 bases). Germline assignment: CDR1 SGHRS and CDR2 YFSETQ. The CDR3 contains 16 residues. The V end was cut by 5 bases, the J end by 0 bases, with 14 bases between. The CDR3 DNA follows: TGCGCCAGCAGTCAAGGGGGAGCCTCAACTAATGAAAAACTGTTTTTT. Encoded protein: CASSQGGASTNEKLFF.

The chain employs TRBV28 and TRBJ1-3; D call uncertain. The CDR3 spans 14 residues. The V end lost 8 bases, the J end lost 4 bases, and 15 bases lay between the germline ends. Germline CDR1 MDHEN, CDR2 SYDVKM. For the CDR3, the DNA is TGTGCCAGCGTGGCCTCAAATGCCGGAAACACCATATATTTT. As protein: CASVASNAGNTIYF.

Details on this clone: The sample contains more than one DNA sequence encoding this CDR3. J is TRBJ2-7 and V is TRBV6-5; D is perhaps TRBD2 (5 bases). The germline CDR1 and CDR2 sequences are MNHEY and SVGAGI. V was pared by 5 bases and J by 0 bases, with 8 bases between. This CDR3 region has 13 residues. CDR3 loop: CASSLAGSYEQYF. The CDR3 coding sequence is TGTGCCAGCAGTCTGGCGGGCTCCTACGAGCAGTACTTC.

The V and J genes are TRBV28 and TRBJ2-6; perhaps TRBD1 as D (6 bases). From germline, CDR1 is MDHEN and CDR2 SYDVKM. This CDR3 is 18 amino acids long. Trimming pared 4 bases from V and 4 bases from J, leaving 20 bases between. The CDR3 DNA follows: TGTGCCAGCAGTTCAGCCGGGACATTCGGGATAGGGGCCAACGTCCTGACTTTC. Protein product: CASSSAGTFGIGANVLTF.

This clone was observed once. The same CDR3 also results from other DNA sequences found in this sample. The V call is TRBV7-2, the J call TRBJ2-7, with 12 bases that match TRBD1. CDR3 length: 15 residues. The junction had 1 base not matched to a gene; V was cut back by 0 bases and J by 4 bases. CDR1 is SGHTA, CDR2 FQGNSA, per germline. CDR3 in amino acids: CASSLAGQGAYEQYF. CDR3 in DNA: TGTGCCAGCAGCTTAGCGGGACAGGGGGCTTACGAGCAGTACTTC.

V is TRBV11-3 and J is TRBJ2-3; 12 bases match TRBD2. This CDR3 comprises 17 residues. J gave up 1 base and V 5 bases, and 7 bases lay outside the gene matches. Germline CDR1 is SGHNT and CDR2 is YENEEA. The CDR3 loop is CASSRLSSGGGTDTQYF. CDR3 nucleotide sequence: TGTGCCAGCAGCCGACTATCTAGCGGGGGGGGCACAGATACGCAGTATTTT.

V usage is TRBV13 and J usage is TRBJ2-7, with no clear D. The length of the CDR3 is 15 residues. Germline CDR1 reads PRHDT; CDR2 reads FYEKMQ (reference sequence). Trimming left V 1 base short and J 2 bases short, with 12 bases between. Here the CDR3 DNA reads TGTGCCAGCAGCTTAGCGGGCAGATTCGCCTACGAGCAGTACTTC. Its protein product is CASSLAGRFAYEQYF.